This TCR beta chain was recovered during a study of naive and memory T cell subsets. The SP2 primer and nested alpha and beta constant region primers amplified ligated cDNA in four rounds. TCRdb reprocessed the 5' RACE reads via MiXCR and lists one record per CDR3 protein. The data show around 56,000 distinct CDR3 sequences, 7.6% seen once. This clonotype occurred many times. A UMI-containing oligonucleotide was joined by 3' ligation to the TCR cDNA template. CDR3 size: 15 residues. From germline, CDR1 is SGHTA and CDR2 FQGNSA. V lost 1 base to trimming and J lost 4 bases, with 13 bases between them. The chain employs TRBV7-2 and TRBJ1-1, with D unresolved. The clonotype comes from a female donor in good health. The CDR3 nucleotides read TGTGCCAGCAGCTTAGTAGGACTATCTTCCACTGAAGCTTTCTTT. It yields the protein CASSLVGLSSTEAFF.